This T cell receptor (beta chain) was captured in a study of cytomegalovirus exposure and HLA in healthy donors. The overall study: The early release's HLA-typed donors yielded 80 million to 95 million unique TCRs.

Though probably carrying unrecorded immune exposures, donors were nominally healthy at sampling. With 4 bases clipped from V and 1 base from J, the junction kept 5 bases outside the gene matches. Per germline, CDR1 SGHAT and CDR2 FQNNGV. The CDR3 totals 16 residues. Study findings and constraints: Altogether, 150 to 200 TCR beta chains were recorded as cytomegalovirus-associated.

This clone was detected only a few times. The antigen remains undetermined. PCR employed 60 Vbeta and 13 Jbeta primers. Here immunoSEQ multiplex PCR was the method, and the copy in TCRdb shows in-frame clones only, minus some. The sample includes around 40,000 clones, roughly three quarters of them seen just once. The source is a man aged 25-45 years in good health and CMV-seronegative. V usage is TRBV11-2 and J usage is TRBJ2-2; TRBD2 agrees at 8 bases. Source material: PBMCs. The CDR3 DNA follows: TGTGCCAGCAGCTCCCCAAGCGGGAGGAACACCGGGGAGCTGTTTTTT. As protein: CASSSPSGRNTGELFF.